The subject of this entry is one T cell receptor beta chain. Its antigen remains unidentified. No per-base quality is available; no much larger clone lies one base away. TCR cDNA was synthesized by 5'RACE template switching, through which a universal primer site and unique molecular identifiers were introduced. cDNA synthesis was primed from both the TCR alpha and TCR beta constant segments. Library amplification involved two PCR steps, and the second step added sample barcodes and sequencing adapters. Sequencing of the libraries was done on either Illumina HiSeq 2500 (2x100 bp) or NovaSeq (2x150 bp). The paper's data handling went like this. Demultiplexing of reads and collapsing into UMI consensus sequences were performed with MIGEC, and V(D)J alignment was carried out with MiXCR. Clonotypes responding to the vaccine were identified with edgeR on replicate PBMC samples, with the criteria of FDR below 0.01 and a log2 fold change above 5 up to day 15. Each bulk clonotype was labeled CD4 or CD8 based on which sequenced repertoire, CD4 or CD8, contained the clonotype at higher abundance. TCRdb reprocessed the public reads (quality trimming at Q25 with fastp, clone calling with MiXCR) and kept in-frame beta chains. All rows with the same CDR3 protein become a single entry with the most common DNA and genes. TCRdb assigned the V and J calls; the authors' analysis was not used. The sample yields just under 600,000 distinct CDR3 sequences; roughly 13% were counted once. Together, the top ten hold about 14% of the sample.

This sample's treatment or condition label indicates: live attenuated yellow fever vaccine strain. At each blood-draw timepoint, two biological replicates of bulk PBMCs were collected. PBMCs were isolated from peripheral blood using a standard Ficoll-Paque protocol. TriZol was used to extract RNA from bulk PBMCs, CD4 and CD8 fractions, and dextramer-positive and dextramer-negative fractions. Germline trimming: 6 bases from V, 9 bases from J; junction bases outside gene matches: 13. CDR1 MNHNS and CDR2 SASEGT are derived from the germline V gene. CDR3 length: 17 amino acids, cysteine to phenylalanine. Just CDR3 DNA is preserved here, 51 bases in frame from base 1. This specimen belongs to a study of T cells after yellow fever vaccination (dated by TCRdb to the late 2010s). For the wider study: Libraries from fractions with low cell numbers were prepared with the SMART-Seq v4 Ultra Low Input RNA kit. To track T-cell clones before and after primary and booster YFV17D yellow fever vaccination, bulk TCR alpha and beta repertoires were sequenced longitudinally. The cohort comprised two healthy male donors, one aged 18 to 30 and one aged 30 to 40 years. Blood was collected at multiple timepoints before and after primary and secondary immunization, and bulk PBMC replicates and cell subsets were isolated. General conclusions and limits of the study: Because only two donors were included in the study, the extent to which the findings can be generalized is limited. A small fraction of clonotypes appeared in both the CD4 and CD8 compartments, likely as a result of convergent recombination. The secondary T-cell response was weaker than the primary response but faster, peaking on day 5 instead of day 15. Computational filtering was required because FACS-sorted repertoires could contain abundant contaminating clonotypes from the bulk population. Most clones expanded after primary vaccination were re-detected after the booster (almost 98% of CD4 and about 88% of CD8), suggesting broad memory maintenance.

The sequence was collected from a man aged 30-40 years who received the YFV17D yellow fever vaccine. Specimen: PBMCs, collected on the day of the yellow fever booster vaccination. The chain was built from TRBV6-1 and TRBJ2-4, and TRBD2 aligns with 14 junction nucleotides. The DNA reads as follows: TGTGCCAGCAGAGATTCGGGACTAGCGGGAGCCGGGCGCATTCAGTACTTC. This encodes CASRDSGLAGAGRIQYF.